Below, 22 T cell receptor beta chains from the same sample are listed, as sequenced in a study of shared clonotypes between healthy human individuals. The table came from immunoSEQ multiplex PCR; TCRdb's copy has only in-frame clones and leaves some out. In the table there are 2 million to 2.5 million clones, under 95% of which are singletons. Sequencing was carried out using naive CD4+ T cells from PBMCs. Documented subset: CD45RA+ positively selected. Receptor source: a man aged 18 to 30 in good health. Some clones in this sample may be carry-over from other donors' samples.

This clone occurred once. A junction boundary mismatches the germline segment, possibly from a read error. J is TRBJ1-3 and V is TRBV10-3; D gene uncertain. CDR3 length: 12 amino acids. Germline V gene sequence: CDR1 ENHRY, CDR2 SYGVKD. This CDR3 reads CAISESGMAVGF. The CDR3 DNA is TGTGCCATCAGTGAGTCGGGAATGGCCGTCGGATTT.

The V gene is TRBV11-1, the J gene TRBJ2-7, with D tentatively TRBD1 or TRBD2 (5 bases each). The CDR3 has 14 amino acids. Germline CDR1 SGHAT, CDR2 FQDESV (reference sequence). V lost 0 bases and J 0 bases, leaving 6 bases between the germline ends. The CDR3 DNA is TGTGCCAGCAGCTTAGCTGGGGGCTCCTACGAGCAGTACTTC. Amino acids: CASSLAGGSYEQYF.

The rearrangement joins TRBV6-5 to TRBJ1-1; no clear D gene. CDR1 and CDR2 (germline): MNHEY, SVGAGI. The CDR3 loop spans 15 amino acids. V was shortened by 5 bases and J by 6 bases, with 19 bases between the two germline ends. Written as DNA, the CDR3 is TGTGCCAGCAGTCTCCACCCTTCTATCGGGCCTGAAGCTTTCTTT. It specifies CASSLHPSIGPEAFF.

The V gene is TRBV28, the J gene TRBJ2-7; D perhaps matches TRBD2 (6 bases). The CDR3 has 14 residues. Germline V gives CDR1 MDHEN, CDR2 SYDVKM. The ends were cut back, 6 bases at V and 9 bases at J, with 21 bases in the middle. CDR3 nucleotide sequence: TGTGCCAGCAGCCCCCAAGGGACGGGGACTGGGCAGTACTTC. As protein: CASSPQGTGTGQYF.

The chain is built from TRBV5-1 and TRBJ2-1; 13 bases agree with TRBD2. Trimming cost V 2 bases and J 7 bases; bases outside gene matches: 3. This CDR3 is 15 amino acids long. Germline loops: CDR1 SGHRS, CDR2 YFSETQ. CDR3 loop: CASSLEGLAGNEQFF. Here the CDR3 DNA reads TGCGCCAGCAGCTTAGAGGGACTAGCGGGAAATGAGCAGTTCTTC.

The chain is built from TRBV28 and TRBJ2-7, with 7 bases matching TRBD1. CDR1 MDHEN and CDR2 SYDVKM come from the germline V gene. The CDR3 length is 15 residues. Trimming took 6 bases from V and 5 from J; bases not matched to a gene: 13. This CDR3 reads CASSPGVTGAHEQYF. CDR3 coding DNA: TGTGCCAGCAGCCCCGGAGTTACAGGGGCCCACGAGCAGTACTTC.

As DNA, the CDR3 is TGTGCCAGCAGCGGGACTAGCGGGAGGACCAACCTAGCCAAAAACATTCAGTACTTC. Its translation: CASSGTSGRTNLAKNIQYF. The chain is built from TRBV27 and TRBJ2-4; 15 bases map to TRBD2. The length of the CDR3 is 19 residues. Germline trimming cut 6 bases from V and 0 bases from J; bases unmatched to any gene: 9. CDR1 and CDR2 (germline): MNHEY, SMNVEV (reference sequence).

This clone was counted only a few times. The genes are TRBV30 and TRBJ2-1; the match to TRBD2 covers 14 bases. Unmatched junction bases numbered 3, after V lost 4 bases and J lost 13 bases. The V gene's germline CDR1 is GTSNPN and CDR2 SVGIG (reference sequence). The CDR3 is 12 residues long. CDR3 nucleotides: TGTGCCTGGACAGGACTAGCGGGAGGACAGTTCTTC. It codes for CAWTGLAGGQFF. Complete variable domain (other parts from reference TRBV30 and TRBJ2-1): SQTIHQWPATLVQPVGSPLSLECTVEGTSNPNLYWYRQAAGRGLQLLFYSVGIGQISSEVPQNLSASRPQDRQFILSSKKLLLSDSGFYLCAWTGLAGGQFFGPGTRLTVL.

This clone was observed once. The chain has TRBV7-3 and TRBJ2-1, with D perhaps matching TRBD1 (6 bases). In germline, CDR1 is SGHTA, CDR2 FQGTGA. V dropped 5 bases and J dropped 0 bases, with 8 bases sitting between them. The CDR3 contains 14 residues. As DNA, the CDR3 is TGTGCCAGCAGCGCGGACAGCTCCTACAATGAGCAGTTCTTC. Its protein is CASSADSSYNEQFF.

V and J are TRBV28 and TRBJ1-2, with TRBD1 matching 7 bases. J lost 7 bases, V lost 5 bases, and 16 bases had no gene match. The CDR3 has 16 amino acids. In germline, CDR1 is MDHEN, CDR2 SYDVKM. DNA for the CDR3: TGTGCCAGCAGTCCGCCCCCGACAGGGAGGCGATTTGGCTACACCTTC. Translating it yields CASSPPPTGRRFGYTF.

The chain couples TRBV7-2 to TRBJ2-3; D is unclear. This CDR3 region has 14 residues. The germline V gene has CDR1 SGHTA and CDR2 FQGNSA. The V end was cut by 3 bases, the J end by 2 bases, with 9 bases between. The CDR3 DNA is TGTGCCAGCAGCTTCGCGCGCGACACAGATACGCAGTATTTT. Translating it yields CASSFARDTDTQYF.

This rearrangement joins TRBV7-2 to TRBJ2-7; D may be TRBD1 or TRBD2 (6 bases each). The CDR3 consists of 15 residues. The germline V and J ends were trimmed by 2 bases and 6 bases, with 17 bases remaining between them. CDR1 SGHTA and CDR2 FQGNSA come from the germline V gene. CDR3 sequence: CASSLRRGGWSEQYF. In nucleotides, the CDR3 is TGTGCCAGCAGCTTAAGGCGAGGGGGGTGGAGCGAGCAGTACTTC.

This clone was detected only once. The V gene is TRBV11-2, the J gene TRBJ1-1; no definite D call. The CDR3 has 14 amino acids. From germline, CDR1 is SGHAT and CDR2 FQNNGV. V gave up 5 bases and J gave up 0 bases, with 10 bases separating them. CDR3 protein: CASSILQMNTEAFF. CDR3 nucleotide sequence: TGTGCCAGCAGCATACTACAGATGAACACTGAAGCTTTCTTT.

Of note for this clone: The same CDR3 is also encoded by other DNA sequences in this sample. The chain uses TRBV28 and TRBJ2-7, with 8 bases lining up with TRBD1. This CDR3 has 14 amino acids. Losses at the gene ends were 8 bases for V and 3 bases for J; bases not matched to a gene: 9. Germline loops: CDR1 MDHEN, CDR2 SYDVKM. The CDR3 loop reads CASSPRQGIYEQYF. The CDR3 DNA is TGTGCCAGCTCCCCTCGACAGGGGATCTACGAGCAGTACTTC.

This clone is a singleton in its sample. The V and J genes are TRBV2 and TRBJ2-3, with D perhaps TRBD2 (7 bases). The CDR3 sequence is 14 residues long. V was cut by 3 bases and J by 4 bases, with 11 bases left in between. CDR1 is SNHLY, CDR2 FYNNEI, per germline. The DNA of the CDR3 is TGTGCCAGCAGTGATGGGGGGGGGCCAGATACGCAGTATTTT. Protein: CASSDGGGPDTQYF. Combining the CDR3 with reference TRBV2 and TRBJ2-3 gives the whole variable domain EPEVTQTPSHQVTQMGQEVILRCVPISNHLYFYWYRQILGQKVEFLVSFYNNEISEKSEIFDDQFSVERPDGSNFTLKIRSTKLEDSAMYFCASSDGGGPDTQYFGPGTRLTVL.

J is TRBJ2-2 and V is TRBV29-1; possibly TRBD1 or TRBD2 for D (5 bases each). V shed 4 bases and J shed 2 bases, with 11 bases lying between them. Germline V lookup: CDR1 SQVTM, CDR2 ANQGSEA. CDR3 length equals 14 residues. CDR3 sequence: CSVVRDPNTGELFF. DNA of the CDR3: TGCAGCGTTGTAAGGGACCCCAACACCGGGGAGCTGTTTTTT.

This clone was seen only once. The CDR3 nucleotides read TGCGCCAGCAGCTGGGAAGGAGATGAGCAGTTCTTC. Translated, it gives CASSWEGDEQFF. The rearrangement uses TRBV5-1 and TRBJ2-1; D uncertain. The CDR3 runs 12 residues. V gave up 3 bases and J gave up 8 bases, with 9 bases separating them. CDR1 is SGHRS and CDR2 is YFSETQ in the germline V gene.

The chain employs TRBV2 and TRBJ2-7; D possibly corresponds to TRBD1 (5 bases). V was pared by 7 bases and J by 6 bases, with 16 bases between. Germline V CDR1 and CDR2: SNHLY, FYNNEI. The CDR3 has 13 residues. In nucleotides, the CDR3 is TGTGCCAGCAACCAGGACACCCCTGGCGAGCAGTACTTC. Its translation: CASNQDTPGEQYF.

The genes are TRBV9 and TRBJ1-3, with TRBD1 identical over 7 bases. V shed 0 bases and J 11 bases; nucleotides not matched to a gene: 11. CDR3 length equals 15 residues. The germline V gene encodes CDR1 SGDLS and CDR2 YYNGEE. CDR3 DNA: TGTGCCAGCAGCGTAGTCATGACAGGGCCTAAAGCCATATATTTT. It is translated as CASSVVMTGPKAIYF.

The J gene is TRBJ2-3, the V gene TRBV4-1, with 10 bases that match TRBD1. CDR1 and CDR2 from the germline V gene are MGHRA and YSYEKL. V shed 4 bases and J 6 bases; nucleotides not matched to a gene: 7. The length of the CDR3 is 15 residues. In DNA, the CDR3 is TGCGCCAGCAGCCGCATGGACAGGGGGTGGGATACGCAGTATTTT. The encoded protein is CASSRMDRGWDTQYF.

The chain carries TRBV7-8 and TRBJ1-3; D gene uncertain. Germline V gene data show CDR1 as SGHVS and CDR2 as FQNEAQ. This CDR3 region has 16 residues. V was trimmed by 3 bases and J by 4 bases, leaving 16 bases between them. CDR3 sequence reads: CASSFNLGRSGNTIYF. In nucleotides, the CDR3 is TGTGCCAGCAGCTTCAATTTAGGGAGATCCGGAAACACCATATATTTT.

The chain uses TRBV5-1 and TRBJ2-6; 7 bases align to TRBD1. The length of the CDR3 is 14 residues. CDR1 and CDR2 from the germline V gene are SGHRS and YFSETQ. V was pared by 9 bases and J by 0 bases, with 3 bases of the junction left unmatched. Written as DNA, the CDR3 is TGCGCCACCCGACAGGGCTCTGGGGCCAACGTCCTGACTTTC. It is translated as CATRQGSGANVLTF. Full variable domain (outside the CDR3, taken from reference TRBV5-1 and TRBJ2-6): KAGVTQTPRYLIKTRGQQVTLSCSPISGHRSVSWYQQTPGQGLQFLFEYFSETQRNKGNFPGRFSGRQFSNSRSEMNVSTLELGDSALYLCATRQGSGANVLTFGAGSRLTVL.